Described below is a single T cell receptor beta chain sequence and its context. Its antigen is unidentified. Only in-frame clones appear in the TCRdb table, and some are missing; sequencing was by immunoSEQ multiplex PCR. The sample consists of 140,000 to 150,000 clones, 85% to 95% of them appearing once. This CDR3 is built from 13 residues. After removal of 0 bases from V and 9 bases from J, the junction contained 4 bases not matched to a gene. Germline V CDR1 and CDR2: MNHEY, SMNVEV (reference sequence). The sample originates from a study of T cell responses to AZD1222 COVID-19 vaccine. The study's findings and limits: Increases in Spike-specific TCR breadth and depth were seen after two AZD1222 doses. Spike-spanning, vaccine-associated CD4 TCRs were dominant at 160-218 and 743-854.

Sample: peripheral blood, taken after recovery from COVID-19. This clonotype was obtained from an adult who had recovered from COVID-19. The chain carries TRBV27 and TRBJ1-2; 7 bases align to TRBD1. The CDR3 loop reads CASSLSGGGSYTF. The CDR3 DNA reads TGTGCCAGCAGTTTATCGGGAGGGGGCAGCTACACCTTC.